This T cell receptor beta chain was obtained from a study of cytomegalovirus exposure and HLA in healthy donors. 13 Jbeta primers and 60 Vbeta primers were used for the PCR. Some clones are missing from TCRdb's copy, which holds only in-frame ones; the method was immunoSEQ multiplex PCR. The table records about 140,000 clones, around 77% of them present only once. With 2 bases clipped from V and 3 bases from J, the junction kept 9 bases outside the gene matches. The CDR3 contains 18 residues. CDR1 is SGHVS and CDR2 is FNYEAQ in the germline V gene. The source is a man aged 25-40 years in good health and CMV-seronegative. Sequencing was performed on PBMCs. The chain joins TRBV7-6 to TRBJ2-3, with TRBD2 matching 12 bases. The CDR3 is CASSLSGGLAGRTDTQYF. The CDR3 nucleotides read TGTGCCAGCAGCTTAAGTGGGGGACTAGCGGGTAGGACAGATACGCAGTATTTT.